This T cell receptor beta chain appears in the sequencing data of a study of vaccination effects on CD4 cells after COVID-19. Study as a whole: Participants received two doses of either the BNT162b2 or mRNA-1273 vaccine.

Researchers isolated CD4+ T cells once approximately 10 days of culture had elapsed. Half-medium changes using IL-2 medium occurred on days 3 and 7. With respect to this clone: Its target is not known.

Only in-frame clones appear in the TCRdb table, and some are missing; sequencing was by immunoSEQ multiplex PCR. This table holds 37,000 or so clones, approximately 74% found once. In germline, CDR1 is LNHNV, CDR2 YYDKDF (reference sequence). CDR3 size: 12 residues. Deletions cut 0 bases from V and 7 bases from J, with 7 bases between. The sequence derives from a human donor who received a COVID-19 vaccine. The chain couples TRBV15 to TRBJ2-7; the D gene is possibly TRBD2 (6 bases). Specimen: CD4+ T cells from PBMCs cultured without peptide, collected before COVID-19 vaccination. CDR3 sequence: CATSREAGEQYF. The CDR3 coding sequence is TGTGCCACCAGCAGAGAGGCGGGAGAGCAGTACTTC. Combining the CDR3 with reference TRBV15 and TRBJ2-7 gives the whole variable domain DAMVIQNPRYQVTQFGKPVTLSCSQTLNHNVMYWYQQKSSQAPKLLFHYYDKDFNNEADTPDNFQSRRPNTSFCFLDIRSPGLGDTAMYLCATSREAGEQYFGPGTRLTVT.